The clone carrying this TCR beta chain was seen repeatedly, ten times or more. Its antigen is unknown. After removal of 0 bases from V and 9 bases from J, the junction contained 6 bases not matched to a gene. Germline V gene lookup returns CDR1 LNHNV and CDR2 YYDKDF (reference sequence). This CDR3 contains 16 residues. These data are taken from a study of T cells in Graves' hyperthyroidism and ophthalmopathy. Overall study results and limits: Peripheral blood also featured most of the thyroid clonotypes expanded above 0.001. From stable hyperthyroidism, ophthalmopathy was separated by a 13 V-J model.

TCR beta CDR3 regions were amplified from RNA. A first-round RT-PCR of the TCR CDR3 used the HTBI primer set. TCRdb reprocessed the multiplex PCR reads with MiXCR, giving one entry per CDR3 protein. The sample lists 660,000 or so distinct CDR3 sequences; less than 25% were seen once. The chain has TRBV15 and TRBJ2-1; 12 nucleotides agree with TRBD2. This TCR derives from a man aged 30 to 45 with Graves' ophthalmopathy. Sequences were obtained from blood. This chain's CDR3 is CATSREPPTSGSEQFF. In DNA form, the CDR3 reads TGTGCCACCAGCAGAGAGCCCCCGACTAGCGGGAGTGAGCAGTTCTTC.